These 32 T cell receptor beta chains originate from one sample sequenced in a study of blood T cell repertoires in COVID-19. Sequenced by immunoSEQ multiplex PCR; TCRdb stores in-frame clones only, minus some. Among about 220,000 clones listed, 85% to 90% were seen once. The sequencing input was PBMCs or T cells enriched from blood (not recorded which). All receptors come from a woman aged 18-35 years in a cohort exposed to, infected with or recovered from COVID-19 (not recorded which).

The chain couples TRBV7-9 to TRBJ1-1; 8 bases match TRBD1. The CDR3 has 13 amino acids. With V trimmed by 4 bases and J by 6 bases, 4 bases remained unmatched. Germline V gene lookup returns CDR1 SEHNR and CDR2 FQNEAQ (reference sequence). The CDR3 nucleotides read TGTGCCAGCAGCTCGGGACAGGCTTCTGAAGCTTTCTTT. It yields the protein CASSSGQASEAFF.

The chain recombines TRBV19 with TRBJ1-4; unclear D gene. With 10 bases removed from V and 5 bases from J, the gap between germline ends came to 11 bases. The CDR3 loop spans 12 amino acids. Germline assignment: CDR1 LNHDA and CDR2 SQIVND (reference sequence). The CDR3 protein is CATSRWNEKLFF. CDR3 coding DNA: TGTGCCACATCGAGGTGGAATGAAAAACTGTTTTTT. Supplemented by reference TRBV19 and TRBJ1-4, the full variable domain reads DGGITQSPKYLFRKEGQNVTLSCEQNLNHDAMYWYRQDPGQGLRLIYYSQIVNDFQKGDIAEGYSVSREKKESFPLTVTSAQKNPTAFYLCATSRWNEKLFFGSGTQLSVL.

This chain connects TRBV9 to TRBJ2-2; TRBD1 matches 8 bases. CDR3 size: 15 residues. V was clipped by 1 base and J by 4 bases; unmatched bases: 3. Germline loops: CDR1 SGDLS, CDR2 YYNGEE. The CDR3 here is CASSVRTGSTGELFF. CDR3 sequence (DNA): TGTGCCAGCAGCGTAAGGACAGGGAGCACCGGGGAGCTGTTTTTT.

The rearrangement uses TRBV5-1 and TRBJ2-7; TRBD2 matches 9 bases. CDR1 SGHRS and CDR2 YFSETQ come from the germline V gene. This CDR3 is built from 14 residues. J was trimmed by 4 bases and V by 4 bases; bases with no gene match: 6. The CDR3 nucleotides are TGCGCCAGCAGCACCCCGACTAGCGGTTACGAGCAGTACTTC. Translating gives CASSTPTSGYEQYF.

The CDR3 DNA reads as TGTGCCAGCAGCTCGGGACTAGCGGGAGGGCGCGAGCAGTACTTC. Translated: CASSSGLAGGREQYF. This chain links TRBV27 with TRBJ2-7; 16 bases agree with TRBD2. This CDR3 spans 15 amino acids. Losses at the gene ends were 6 bases for V and 6 bases for J; bases not matched to a gene: 5. Germline lookup yields CDR1 MNHEY and CDR2 SMNVEV (reference sequence).

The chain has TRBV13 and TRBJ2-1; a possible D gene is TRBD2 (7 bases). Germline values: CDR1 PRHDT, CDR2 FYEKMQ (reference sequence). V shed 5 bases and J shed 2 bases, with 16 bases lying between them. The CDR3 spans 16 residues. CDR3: CASSPSRGATYNEQFF. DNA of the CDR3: TGTGCCAGCAGCCCTAGCCGGGGGGCGACCTACAATGAGCAGTTCTTC.

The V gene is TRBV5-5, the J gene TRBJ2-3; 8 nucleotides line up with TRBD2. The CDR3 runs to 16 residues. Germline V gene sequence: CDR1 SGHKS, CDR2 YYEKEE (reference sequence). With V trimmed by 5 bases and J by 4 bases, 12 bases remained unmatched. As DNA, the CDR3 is TGTGCCAGCAGTAAAGAATATAGCGGGGTTGCAGATACGCAGTATTTT. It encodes CASSKEYSGVADTQYF.

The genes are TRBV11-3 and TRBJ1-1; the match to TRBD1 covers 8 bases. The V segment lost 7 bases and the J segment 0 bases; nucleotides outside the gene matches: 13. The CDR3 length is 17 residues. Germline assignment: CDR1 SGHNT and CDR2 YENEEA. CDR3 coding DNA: TGTGCCAGCACCACAAGAGCAGGGGGCCCAATGAACACTGAAGCTTTCTTT. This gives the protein CASTTRAGGPMNTEAFF.

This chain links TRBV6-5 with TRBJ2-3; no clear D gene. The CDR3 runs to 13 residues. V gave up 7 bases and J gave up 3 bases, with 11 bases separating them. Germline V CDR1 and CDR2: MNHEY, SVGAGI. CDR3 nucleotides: TGTGCCAGCAAAGTCTCAGGAACAGATACGCAGTATTTT. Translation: CASKVSGTDTQYF.

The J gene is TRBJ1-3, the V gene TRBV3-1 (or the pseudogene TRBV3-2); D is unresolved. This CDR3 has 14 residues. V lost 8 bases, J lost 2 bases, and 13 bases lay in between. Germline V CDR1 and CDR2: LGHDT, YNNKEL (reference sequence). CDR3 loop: CASGGMIAGNTIYF. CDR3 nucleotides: TGTGCCAGCGGAGGTATGATTGCTGGAAACACCATATATTTT.

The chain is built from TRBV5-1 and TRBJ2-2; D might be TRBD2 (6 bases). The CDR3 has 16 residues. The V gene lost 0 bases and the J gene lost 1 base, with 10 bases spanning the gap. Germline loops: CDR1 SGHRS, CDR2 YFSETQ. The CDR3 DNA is TGCGCCAGCAGCTTGGAGGGACTTCGGAACACCGGGGAGCTGTTTTTT. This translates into CASSLEGLRNTGELFF. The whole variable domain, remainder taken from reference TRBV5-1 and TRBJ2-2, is KAGVTQTPRYLIKTRGQQVTLSCSPISGHRSVSWYQQTPGQGLQFLFEYFSETQRNKGNFPGRFSGRQFSNSRSEMNVSTLELGDSALYLCASSLEGLRNTGELFFGEGSRLTVL.

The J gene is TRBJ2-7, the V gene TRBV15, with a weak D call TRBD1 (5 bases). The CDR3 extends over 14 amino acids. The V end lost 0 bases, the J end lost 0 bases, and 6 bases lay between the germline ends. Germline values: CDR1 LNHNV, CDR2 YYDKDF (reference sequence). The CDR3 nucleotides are TGTGCCACCAGCAGAGAAGGGGTCTCCTACGAGCAGTACTTC. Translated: CATSREGVSYEQYF.

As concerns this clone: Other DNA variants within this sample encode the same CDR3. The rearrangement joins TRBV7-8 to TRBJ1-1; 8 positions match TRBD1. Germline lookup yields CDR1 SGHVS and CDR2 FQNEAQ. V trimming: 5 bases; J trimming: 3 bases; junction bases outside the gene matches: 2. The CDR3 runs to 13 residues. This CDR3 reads CASSLQGDTEAFF. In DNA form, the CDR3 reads TGTGCCAGCAGCCTACAGGGGGACACTGAAGCTTTCTTT.

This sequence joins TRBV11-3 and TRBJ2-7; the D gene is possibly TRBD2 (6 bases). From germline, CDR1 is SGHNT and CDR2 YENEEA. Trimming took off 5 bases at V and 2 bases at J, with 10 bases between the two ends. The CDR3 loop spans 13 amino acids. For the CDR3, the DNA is TGTGCCAGCAGCGCGGGACTCACCTACGAGCAGTACTTC. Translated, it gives CASSAGLTYEQYF.

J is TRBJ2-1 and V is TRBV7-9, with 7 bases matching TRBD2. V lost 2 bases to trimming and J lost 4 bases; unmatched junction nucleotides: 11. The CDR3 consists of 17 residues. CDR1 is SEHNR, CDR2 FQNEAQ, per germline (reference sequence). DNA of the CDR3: TGTGCCAGCAGCTTAAAGGACCCACGGGGGGTATACAATGAGCAGTTCTTC. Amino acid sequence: CASSLKDPRGVYNEQFF.

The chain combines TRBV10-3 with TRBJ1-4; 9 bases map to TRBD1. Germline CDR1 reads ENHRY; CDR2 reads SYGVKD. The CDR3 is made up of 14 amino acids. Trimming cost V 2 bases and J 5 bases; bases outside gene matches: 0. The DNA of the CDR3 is TGTGCCATCAGTGAGACAGGGGGCAATGAAAAACTGTTTTTT. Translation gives CAISETGGNEKLFF.

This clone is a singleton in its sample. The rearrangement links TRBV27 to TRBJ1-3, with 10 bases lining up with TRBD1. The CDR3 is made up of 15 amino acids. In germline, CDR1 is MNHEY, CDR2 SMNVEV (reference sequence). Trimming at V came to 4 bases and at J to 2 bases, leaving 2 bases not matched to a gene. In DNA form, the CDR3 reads TGTGCCAGCAGTTCCGACAGGGGGCCTGGAAACACCATATATTTT. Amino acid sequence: CASSSDRGPGNTIYF.

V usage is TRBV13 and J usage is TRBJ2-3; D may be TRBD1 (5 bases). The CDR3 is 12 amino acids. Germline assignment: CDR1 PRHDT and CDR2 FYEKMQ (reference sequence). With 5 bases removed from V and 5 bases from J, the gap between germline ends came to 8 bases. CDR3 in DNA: TGTGCCAGCAGCAAAGGGGTAGATACGCAGTATTTT. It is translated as CASSKGVDTQYF.

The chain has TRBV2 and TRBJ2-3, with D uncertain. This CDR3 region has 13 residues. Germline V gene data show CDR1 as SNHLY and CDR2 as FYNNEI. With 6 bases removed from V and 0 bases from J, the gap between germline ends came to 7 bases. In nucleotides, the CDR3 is TGTGCCAGCAGCCCCGTTAGCACAGATACGCAGTATTTT. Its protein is CASSPVSTDTQYF.

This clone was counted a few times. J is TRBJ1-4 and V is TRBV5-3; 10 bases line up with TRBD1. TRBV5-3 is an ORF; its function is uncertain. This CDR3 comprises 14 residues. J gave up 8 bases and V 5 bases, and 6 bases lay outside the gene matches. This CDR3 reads CARRRQGANEKLFF. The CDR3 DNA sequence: TGTGCCAGAAGAAGACAGGGGGCGAACGAAAAACTGTTTTTT.

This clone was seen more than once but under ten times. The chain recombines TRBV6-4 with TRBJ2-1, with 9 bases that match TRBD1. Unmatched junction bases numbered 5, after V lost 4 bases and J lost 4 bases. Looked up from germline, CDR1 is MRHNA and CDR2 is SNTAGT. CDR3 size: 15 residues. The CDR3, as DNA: TGTGCCAGCAGTGCCGGGACAGGGTCTTACAATGAGCAGTTCTTC. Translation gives CASSAGTGSYNEQFF.

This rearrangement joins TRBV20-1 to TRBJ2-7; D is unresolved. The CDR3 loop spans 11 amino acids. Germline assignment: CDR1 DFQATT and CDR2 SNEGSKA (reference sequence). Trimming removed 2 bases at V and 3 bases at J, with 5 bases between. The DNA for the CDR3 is TGCAGTGCTAGATTCGGCTACGAGCAGTACTTC. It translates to CSARFGYEQYF.

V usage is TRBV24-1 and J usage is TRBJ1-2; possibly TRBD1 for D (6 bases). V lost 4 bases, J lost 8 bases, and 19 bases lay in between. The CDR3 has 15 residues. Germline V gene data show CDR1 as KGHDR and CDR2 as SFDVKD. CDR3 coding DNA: TGTGCCACCAGTGACCCAGCGGGGGGGGCGCAGGGCTACACCTTC. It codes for CATSDPAGGAQGYTF.

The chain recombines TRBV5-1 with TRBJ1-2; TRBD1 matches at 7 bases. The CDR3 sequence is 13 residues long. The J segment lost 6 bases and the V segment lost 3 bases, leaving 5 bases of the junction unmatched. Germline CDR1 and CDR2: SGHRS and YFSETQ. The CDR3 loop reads CASSSTGADGYTF. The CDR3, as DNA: TGCGCCAGCAGCTCAACAGGGGCGGATGGCTACACCTTC. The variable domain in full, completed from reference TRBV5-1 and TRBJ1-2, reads KAGVTQTPRYLIKTRGQQVTLSCSPISGHRSVSWYQQTPGQGLQFLFEYFSETQRNKGNFPGRFSGRQFSNSRSEMNVSTLELGDSALYLCASSSTGADGYTFGSGTRLTVV.

The CDR3, as DNA: TGTGCCAGTAGTATGGAGGGCAATCAGCCCCAGCATTTT. Translation gives CASSMEGNQPQHF. The V gene is TRBV19, the J gene TRBJ1-5; D is uncertain. The CDR3 has 13 residues. V lost 3 bases to trimming and J lost 2 bases, with 5 bases between them. The germline V gene encodes CDR1 LNHDA and CDR2 SQIVND (reference sequence).

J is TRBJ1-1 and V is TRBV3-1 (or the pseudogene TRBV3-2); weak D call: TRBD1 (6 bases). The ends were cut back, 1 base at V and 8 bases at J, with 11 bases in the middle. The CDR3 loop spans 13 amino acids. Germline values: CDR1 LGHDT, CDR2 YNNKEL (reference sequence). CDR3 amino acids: CASSQGVTGEAFF. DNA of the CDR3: TGTGCCAGCAGCCAAGGGGTGACAGGAGAAGCTTTCTTT.

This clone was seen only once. The CDR3 sequence is CASSLGQGGSYEQYF. The DNA for the CDR3 is TGTGCCAGCAGTCTTGGACAGGGAGGGTCCTACGAGCAGTACTTC. V is TRBV5-6 and J is TRBJ2-7; tentative D call: TRBD1 (8 bases). Trimming stripped 5 bases from V and 1 base from J, with 16 bases between. Germline V gives CDR1 SGHDT, CDR2 YYEEEE. CDR3 length: 15 residues.

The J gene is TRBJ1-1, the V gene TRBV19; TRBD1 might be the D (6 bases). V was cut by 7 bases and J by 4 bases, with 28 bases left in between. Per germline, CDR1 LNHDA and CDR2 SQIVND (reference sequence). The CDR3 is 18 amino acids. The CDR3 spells CASIPRGAGLEGPTEAFF. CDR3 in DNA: TGTGCCAGTATACCCCGGGGGGCAGGCCTAGAAGGACCCACTGAAGCTTTCTTT.

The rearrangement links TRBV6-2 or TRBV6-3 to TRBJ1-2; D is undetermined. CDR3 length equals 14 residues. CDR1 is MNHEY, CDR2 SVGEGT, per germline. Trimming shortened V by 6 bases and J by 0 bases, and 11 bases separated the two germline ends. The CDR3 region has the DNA TGTGCCAGCAGCATACTCGGAGCTAACTATGGCTACACCTTC. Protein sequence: CASSILGANYGYTF.

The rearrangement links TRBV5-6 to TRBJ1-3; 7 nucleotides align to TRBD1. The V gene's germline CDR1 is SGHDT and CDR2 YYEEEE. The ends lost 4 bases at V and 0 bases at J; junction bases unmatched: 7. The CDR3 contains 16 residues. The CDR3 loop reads CASSVGTANSGNTIYF. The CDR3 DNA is TGTGCCAGCAGCGTGGGGACAGCCAACTCTGGAAACACCATATATTTT. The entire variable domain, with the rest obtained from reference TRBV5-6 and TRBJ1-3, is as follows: DAGVTQSPTHLIKTRGQQVTLRCSPKSGHDTVSWYQQALGQGPQFIFQYYEEEERQRGNFPDRFSGHQFPNYSSELNVNALLLGDSALYLCASSVGTANSGNTIYFGEGSWLTVV.

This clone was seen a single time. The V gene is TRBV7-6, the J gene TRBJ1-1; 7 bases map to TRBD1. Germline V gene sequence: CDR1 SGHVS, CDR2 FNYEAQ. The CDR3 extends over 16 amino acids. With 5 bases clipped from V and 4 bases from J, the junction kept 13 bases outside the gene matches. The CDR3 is CASSHNTGQESTEAFF. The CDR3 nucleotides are TGTGCCAGCAGCCATAACACCGGACAGGAGAGCACTGAAGCTTTCTTT.

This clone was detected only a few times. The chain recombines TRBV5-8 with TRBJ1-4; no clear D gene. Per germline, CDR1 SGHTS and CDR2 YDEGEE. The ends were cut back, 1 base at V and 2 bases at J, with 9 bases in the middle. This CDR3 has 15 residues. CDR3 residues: CASSLWRATNEKLFF. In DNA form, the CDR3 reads TGTGCCAGCAGCTTGTGGAGGGCTACTAATGAAAAACTGTTTTTT.